In this sample, the clone carrying this T cell receptor beta chain turned up many times. The antigen remains unidentified. The data were obtained in a study of T-cell reconstitution after alpha-beta-depleted transplantation in children. During its preparation, the TCRbeta library received unique molecular identifiers. TCRdb used MiXCR to reprocess the PCR reads, holding one entry per CDR3 protein. In the table there are approximately 290,000 distinct CDR3 sequences, approximately 10% of which are singletons. Study-wide points: A year post-transplant, T-cell counts and diversity derived mostly from newly produced T cells. Where some patients showed high TCRbeta diversity at day 60, it came from recipient T cells and thymic progenitors that had survived. Alpha-beta T cells about two months after transplant reportedly derived from several hundred expanded graft clones.

The CDR3 loop spans 16 amino acids. Germline-derived CDR1 and CDR2 are DFQATT and SNEGSKA (reference sequence). The junction had 5 bases not matched to a gene; V was cut back by 0 bases and J by 4 bases. This TCR came from a male patient between 2 and 9 years old who had a stem cell transplant for chronic granulomatous disease, so the T cells may come from the graft donor. Sequencing was performed on peripheral blood, taken 180 days after TCRalphabeta/CD19-depleted stem cell transplant. The chain combines TRBV20-1 with TRBJ2-7, with TRBD2 matching 14 bases. CDR3 coding DNA: TGCAGTGCTAGAGAATTCGGGACTAGCGGGAGTTACGAGCAGTACTTC. Its protein is CSAREFGTSGSYEQYF.